Listed below are T cell receptor beta chains from one sample, sequenced in a study of blood T cell repertoires in COVID-19. Sequencing was performed with immunoSEQ multiplex PCR; in TCRdb, only in-frame clones are kept and a portion is missing. The repertoire includes around 70,000 clones, around 80% of them detected once, and more than 4.5% sits in the top ten. Sequencing was performed on peripheral blood. The receptors shown here come from a woman older than 75 with active or convalescent COVID-19. Each CDR3 is given without its conserved first and last residue.

J gene: TRBJ2-3; CDR3 length: 17; V gene: TRBV7-2; CDR3 protein: ASSQGLAGGLPGADTQY
J gene: TRBJ2-3; CDR3 length: 10; V gene: TRBV30; CDR3 protein: AWNGGVDTQY
J gene: TRBJ2-3; CDR3 length: 12; V gene: TRBV29-1; CDR3 protein: SVASGGALDTQY
J gene: TRBJ2-5; CDR3 length: 10; V gene: TRBV12-3/TRBV12-4; CDR3 protein: ASSLRPETQY
J gene: TRBJ2-4; CDR3 length: 12; V gene: TRBV5-8; CDR3 protein: ASSDFGGSGIQY
J gene: TRBJ1-2; CDR3 length: 13; V gene: TRBV9; CDR3 protein: ASSVGAGGGYGYT
J gene: TRBJ1-3; CDR3 length: 12; V gene: TRBV7-2; CDR3 protein: ASSPQGGGNTIY
J gene: TRBJ2-1; CDR3 length: 17; V gene: TRBV4-3; CDR3 protein: ASSQIRSGTSGSRNEQF
J gene: TRBJ1-1; CDR3 length: 10; V gene: TRBV6-5; CDR3 protein: ASSPGGLAAF
J gene: TRBJ1-2; CDR3 length: 12; V gene: TRBV7-2; CDR3 protein: ASSGTGANYGYT
J gene: TRBJ2-1; CDR3 length: 14; V gene: TRBV5-1; CDR3 protein: ASSLVSSGGADEQF
J gene: TRBJ1-1; CDR3 length: 12; V gene: TRBV2; CDR3 protein: ASSEAGKSREAF
J gene: TRBJ1-6; CDR3 length: 17; V gene: TRBV11-3; CDR3 protein: ASSAMTGLRSSYNSPLH
J gene: TRBJ1-2; CDR3 length: 14; V gene: TRBV6-2/TRBV6-3; CDR3 protein: ASSYGLGQGLSGYT
J gene: TRBJ2-5; CDR3 length: 13; V gene: TRBV5-1; CDR3 protein: ASSRTGAYQETQY
J gene: TRBJ2-5; CDR3 length: 14; V gene: TRBV5-1; CDR3 protein: ASSPGTALYQETQY